This entry lists 27 T cell receptor beta chains sequenced from one sample in a study of blood T cell repertoires in COVID-19. The data were produced by immunoSEQ multiplex PCR, yet TCRdb's version contains in-frame clones alone and is incomplete. The table shows around 150,000 clones, with 85% to 90% occurring only once. The sample consisted of peripheral blood. The receptor set was obtained from a man over 45 with active or convalescent COVID-19.

V is TRBV7-9 and J is TRBJ2-7; no clear D. V was cut by 2 bases and J by 2 bases, with 7 bases left in between. The V gene's germline CDR1 is SEHNR and CDR2 FQNEAQ (reference sequence). This CDR3 spans 13 amino acids. CDR3 DNA sequence: TGTGCCAGCAGCTTACACGGTACCTACGAGCAGTACTTC. It translates to CASSLHGTYEQYF.

The chain employs TRBV28 and TRBJ2-1; perhaps TRBD2 as D (7 bases). Per the germline V gene, CDR1 is MDHEN and CDR2 is SYDVKM. V dropped 5 bases and J dropped 7 bases, with 18 bases sitting between them. The CDR3 covers 15 residues. This CDR3 is CASSRGGAGINEQFF. In nucleotides, the CDR3 is TGTGCCAGCAGTAGAGGGGGGGCGGGTATAAATGAGCAGTTCTTC.

The gene calls are TRBV18 and TRBJ2-7, with 11 bases matching TRBD1. V trimming: 2 bases; J trimming: 5 bases; junction bases outside the gene matches: 5. CDR3 length: 15 residues. CDR1 and CDR2 from the germline V gene are KGHSH and LQKENI. The CDR3 region has the DNA TGTGCCAGCTCACCAGGGACAGGGGGGTCGAACGAGCAGTACTTC. It yields the protein CASSPGTGGSNEQYF. Supplemented by reference TRBV18 and TRBJ2-7, the full variable domain reads NAGVMQNPRHLVRRRGQEARLRCSPMKGHSHVYWYRQLPEEGLKFMVYLQKENIIDESGMPKERFSAEFPKEGPSILRIQQVVRGDSAAYFCASSPGTGGSNEQYFGPGTRLTVT.

V usage is TRBV13 and J usage is TRBJ1-2; the D gene is possibly TRBD1 (6 bases). This CDR3 has 14 amino acids. Germline CDR1 and CDR2: PRHDT and FYEKMQ (reference sequence). Trimming removed 3 bases at V and 2 bases at J, with 10 bases between. The CDR3: CASSFVRGNYGYTF. The DNA for the CDR3 is TGTGCCAGCAGCTTCGTCAGGGGAAACTATGGCTACACCTTC.

The chain combines TRBV6-1 with TRBJ1-4; maybe TRBD1 (6 bases). The CDR3 length is 16 residues. V was shortened by 1 base and J by 0 bases, with 9 bases between the two germline ends. Germline values: CDR1 MNHNS, CDR2 SASEGT. The CDR3 sequence: CASSEVGGTTNEKLFF. CDR3 nucleotide sequence: TGTGCCAGCAGTGAAGTAGGGGGAACAACTAATGAAAAACTGTTTTTT.

This chain's CDR3 is CSVDKGAYGYTF. CDR3 in DNA: TGCAGCGTTGACAAGGGGGCTTATGGCTACACCTTC. The rearrangement links TRBV29-1 to TRBJ1-2, with 7 positions matching TRBD1. Per germline, CDR1 SQVTM and CDR2 ANQGSEA. After removal of 3 bases from V and 5 bases from J, the junction contained 3 bases not matched to a gene. The CDR3 has 12 amino acids.

V gene TRBV28 combines with J gene TRBJ2-7; 11 bases map to TRBD1. The length of the CDR3 is 15 residues. V was clipped by 3 bases and J by 12 bases; unmatched bases: 13. CDR1 and CDR2 from the germline V gene are MDHEN and SYDVKM. The DNA of the CDR3 is TGTGCCAGCAGTTTGGTGTCGGGACAGGGGGTCCCTCCGTACTTC. The encoded protein is CASSLVSGQGVPPYF.

This clone was detected a few times. The genes are TRBV4-1 and TRBJ2-7; D remains ambiguous. The CDR3 runs to 14 residues. Deletions cut 1 base from V and 0 bases from J, with 7 bases between. From germline, CDR1 is MGHRA and CDR2 YSYEKL. The CDR3 sequence: CASSQAETSYEQYF. The CDR3 DNA reads as TGCGCCAGCAGCCAAGCGGAGACCTCCTACGAGCAGTACTTC.

V usage is TRBV3-1 (or the pseudogene TRBV3-2) and J usage is TRBJ2-3, with 10 bases aligning to TRBD2. Germline CDR1 and CDR2: LGHDT and YNNKEL (reference sequence). The J segment lost 2 bases and the V segment lost 4 bases, leaving 6 bases of the junction unmatched. The CDR3 contains 16 residues. The CDR3 sequence: CASSRVAGGFTDTQYF. The CDR3 DNA reads as TGTGCCAGCAGCCGAGTAGCGGGGGGATTCACAGATACGCAGTATTTT.

The V gene is TRBV28, the J gene TRBJ2-7; 8 nucleotides line up with TRBD1. The CDR3 loop spans 15 amino acids. With V trimmed by 6 bases and J by 0 bases, 7 bases remained unmatched. The germline V gene encodes CDR1 MDHEN and CDR2 SYDVKM. Here the CDR3 reads CASRRGQDSSYEQYF. The CDR3 DNA is TGTGCCAGCAGAAGGGGACAGGATAGCTCCTACGAGCAGTACTTC.

The chain combines TRBV4-3 with TRBJ1-6; the D gene is possibly TRBD1 (5 bases). Trimming took off 0 bases at V and 7 bases at J, with 13 bases between the two ends. Germline values: CDR1 LGHNA, CDR2 YSLEER. CDR3 length: 16 residues. The CDR3 coding sequence is TGCGCCAGCAGCCAAGATCGCCCAGGGAACAATTCACCCCTCCACTTT. It encodes CASSQDRPGNNSPLHF.

The V and J genes are TRBV18 and TRBJ2-5; D gene uncertain. Deletions cut 2 bases from V and 2 bases from J, with 6 bases between. The CDR3 is made up of 13 amino acids. Germline V gene sequence: CDR1 KGHSH, CDR2 LQKENI. DNA of the CDR3: TGTGCCAGCTCACCAGCACTACAAGAGACCCAGTACTTC. Its protein is CASSPALQETQYF.

The chain combines TRBV7-8 with TRBJ1-1, with D possibly being TRBD1 (5 bases). The V and J ends lost 2 bases and 4 bases respectively, with 8 bases between them. This CDR3 has 13 residues. Germline V gene data show CDR1 as SGHVS and CDR2 as FQNEAQ. CDR3 protein: CASSLQGGTEAFF. CDR3 nucleotides: TGTGCCAGCAGCTTACAGGGCGGCACTGAAGCTTTCTTT.

V and J are TRBV29-1 and TRBJ1-2; D unclear. CDR3 size: 11 residues. Trimming stripped 7 bases from V and 2 bases from J, with 8 bases between. Germline assignment: CDR1 SQVTM and CDR2 ANQGSEA. This CDR3 is CSAVENYGYTF. The CDR3 DNA follows: TGCAGCGCCGTTGAGAACTATGGCTACACCTTC.

V and J are TRBV4-1 and TRBJ2-7; a possible D gene is TRBD1 (6 bases). CDR3 length equals 13 residues. With 5 bases removed from V and 2 bases from J, the gap between germline ends came to 10 bases. The V gene's germline CDR1 is MGHRA and CDR2 YSYEKL. The CDR3 reads CASSKDSTYEQYF. The CDR3 region has the DNA TGCGCCAGCAGCAAGGACAGCACCTACGAGCAGTACTTC.

V and J are TRBV11-2 and TRBJ1-3, with D unclear. Germline loops: CDR1 SGHAT, CDR2 FQNNGV. The V end was cut by 5 bases, the J end by 4 bases, with 15 bases between. The CDR3 contains 15 residues. For the CDR3, the DNA is TGTGCCAGCAGCCAGGTCGGGAGTCCGGGAAACACCATATATTTT. Encoded protein: CASSQVGSPGNTIYF. Complete variable domain (other parts from reference TRBV11-2 and TRBJ1-3): EAGVAQSPRYKIIEKRQSVAFWCNPISGHATLYWYQQILGQGPKLLIQFQNNGVVDDSQLPKDRFSAERLKGVDSTLKIQPAKLEDSAVYLCASSQVGSPGNTIYFGEGSWLTVV.

This clone appeared a single time. The V gene is TRBV11-2, the J gene TRBJ2-7, with 9 bases identical to TRBD1. V was clipped by 5 bases and J by 2 bases; unmatched bases: 7. Germline CDR1 and CDR2: SGHAT and FQNNGV. The CDR3 has 15 residues. CDR3 loop: CASSRRQGVTYEQYF. The CDR3 nucleotides read TGTGCCAGCAGCAGAAGACAGGGGGTAACCTACGAGCAGTACTTC.

Only a few counts were recorded for this clone. CDR3 DNA sequence: TGTGCCAGCAGCCCAGGGAATAGCAATCAGCCCCAGCATTTT. Protein product: CASSPGNSNQPQHF. This chain joins TRBV7-9 and TRBJ1-5; a weak D match, TRBD1 (5 bases). Trimming removed 5 bases from V and 0 bases from J, with 8 bases in between. Germline V CDR1 and CDR2: SEHNR, FQNEAQ (reference sequence). This CDR3 is 14 amino acids long.

This clone was detected once. This chain connects TRBV4-2 to TRBJ1-4; perhaps TRBD1 as D (6 bases). Trimming removed 1 base from V and 4 bases from J, with 16 bases in between. The germline CDR1 and CDR2 sequences are LGHNA and YNFKEQ. This CDR3 has 17 residues. CDR3 in amino acids: CASSQVTLDSFNEKLFF. DNA of the CDR3: TGTGCCAGCAGCCAAGTGACTTTGGACAGCTTTAATGAAAAACTGTTTTTT.

This sequence joins TRBV3-1 (or the pseudogene TRBV3-2) and TRBJ2-1; TRBD2 aligns across 13 bases. The V segment lost 0 bases and the J segment 6 bases; nucleotides outside the gene matches: 11. This CDR3 spans 19 amino acids. The germline CDR1 and CDR2 sequences are LGHDT and YNNKEL (reference sequence). CDR3 loop: CASSQDRHRTSGRGNEQFF. CDR3 bases: TGTGCCAGCAGCCAAGACCGACACCGGACTAGCGGGAGAGGCAATGAGCAGTTCTTC.

The rearrangement joins TRBV4-3 to TRBJ1-2, with no clear D. CDR1 and CDR2 (germline): LGHNA, YSLEER. This CDR3 is built from 19 residues. Trimming cost V 0 bases and J 0 bases, with 20 bases left between them. As DNA, the CDR3 is TGCGCCAGCAGCCAAGAGCCCTCCTTTGAGGGCCTAGCTAACTATGGCTACACCTTC. It codes for CASSQEPSFEGLANYGYTF.

CDR3: CASSETEGGKYEQYF. CDR3 nucleotide sequence: TGTGCCAGCAGTGAAACCGAGGGAGGGAAGTACGAGCAGTACTTC. The V gene is TRBV6-1, the J gene TRBJ2-7; 7 bases map to TRBD2. The CDR3 covers 15 residues. V was clipped by 2 bases and J by 4 bases; unmatched bases: 8. Per germline, CDR1 MNHNS and CDR2 SASEGT.

The chain recombines TRBV28 with TRBJ2-2; 8 nucleotides agree with TRBD2. The V segment lost 6 bases and the J segment 5 bases; nucleotides outside the gene matches: 20. Germline V gene data show CDR1 as MDHEN and CDR2 as SYDVKM. This CDR3 contains 19 residues. The CDR3 sequence is CASSSPWSGSGVRTGELFF. Here the CDR3 DNA reads TGTGCCAGCAGCTCCCCGTGGAGCGGGAGTGGAGTGAGAACCGGGGAGCTGTTTTTT.

The chain uses TRBV18 and TRBJ2-3, with D maybe TRBD1 (6 bases). V was clipped by 3 bases and J by 4 bases, with 14 bases between them. Germline V gene sequence: CDR1 KGHSH, CDR2 LQKENI. The CDR3 has 15 residues. DNA for the CDR3: TGTGCCAGCTCACCGAGGGTGGACAGATCAGATACGCAGTATTTT. This sequence encodes CASSPRVDRSDTQYF.

This chain uses TRBV2 with TRBJ2-7; 8 nucleotides match TRBD2. The CDR3 covers 15 residues. V shed 5 bases, J shed 1 base, and the junction held 7 bases outside the gene matches. CDR1 SNHLY and CDR2 FYNNEI come from the germline V gene. This chain's CDR3 is CASSSQGGGSYEQYF. The CDR3 coding sequence is TGTGCCAGCAGTTCACAGGGCGGGGGGTCCTACGAGCAGTACTTC.

The sample holds a few counts of this clone. The chain has TRBV5-6 and TRBJ1-1; D gene ambiguous. From germline, CDR1 is SGHDT and CDR2 YYEEEE. V lost 2 bases, J lost 0 bases, and 8 bases lay in between. This CDR3 has 14 residues. CDR3 sequence (DNA): TGTGCCAGCAGCTTCCTTCGTATGAACACTGAAGCTTTCTTT. This gives the protein CASSFLRMNTEAFF.

The CDR3 spells CASSRSGTGKAGNTIYF. CDR3 in DNA: TGTGCCAGCAGTAGATCCGGGACAGGAAAAGCTGGAAACACCATATATTTT. This sequence joins TRBV28 and TRBJ1-3, with 8 bases identical to TRBD1. This CDR3 has 17 residues. V gave up 5 bases and J gave up 2 bases; unmatched junction bases: 11. Germline V CDR1 and CDR2: MDHEN, SYDVKM.